This passage covers 2 T cell receptor beta chains from one sample sequenced in a study of blood T cell repertoires in COVID-19 (dated by TCRdb to the early 2020s). Libraries were constructed by the immunoSEQ multiplex PCR assay. Drawn from immuneACCESS, this table holds only the in-frame rearrangements with V and J called that TCRdb kept. Clones are partly lost; checked studies trace under half to an unresolved V gene and leave the rest unexplained. In all, the sample holds a few hundred thousand clones, and around 84% of those were seen once. The top ten clones comprise around 3.1% of the sample. Sequences were obtained from peripheral blood. These receptors came from a man aged 60 to 75 with acute or convalescent COVID-19.

The gene calls are TRBV19 and TRBJ2-1, with a weak D call TRBD1 (6 bases). The length of the CDR3 is 18 residues. The V end lost 1 base, the J end lost 4 bases, and 20 bases lay between the germline ends. CDR1 LNHDA and CDR2 SQIVND come from the germline V gene (reference sequence). The CDR3 bases are TGTGCCAGTAGTATAGCCCCCCCCACAGGGCCTCGATACAATGAGCAGTTCTTC. It translates to CASSIAPPTGPRYNEQFF. The variable domain in full, with the rest retrieved from reference TRBV19 and TRBJ2-1, is DGGITQSPKYLFRKEGQNVTLSCEQNLNHDAMYWYRQDPGQGLRLIYYSQIVNDFQKGDIAEGYSVSREKKESFPLTVTSAQKNPTAFYLCASSIAPPTGPRYNEQFFGPGTRLTVL.

The V call is TRBV9, the J call TRBJ2-5; D uncertain. CDR1 and CDR2 (germline): SGDLS, YYNGEE. The CDR3 consists of 14 residues. Trimming took off 4 bases at V and 2 bases at J, with 12 bases between the two ends. This chain's CDR3 is CASSPRVTQETQYF. CDR3 bases: TGTGCCAGCAGCCCCCGGGTCACTCAAGAGACCCAGTACTTC.